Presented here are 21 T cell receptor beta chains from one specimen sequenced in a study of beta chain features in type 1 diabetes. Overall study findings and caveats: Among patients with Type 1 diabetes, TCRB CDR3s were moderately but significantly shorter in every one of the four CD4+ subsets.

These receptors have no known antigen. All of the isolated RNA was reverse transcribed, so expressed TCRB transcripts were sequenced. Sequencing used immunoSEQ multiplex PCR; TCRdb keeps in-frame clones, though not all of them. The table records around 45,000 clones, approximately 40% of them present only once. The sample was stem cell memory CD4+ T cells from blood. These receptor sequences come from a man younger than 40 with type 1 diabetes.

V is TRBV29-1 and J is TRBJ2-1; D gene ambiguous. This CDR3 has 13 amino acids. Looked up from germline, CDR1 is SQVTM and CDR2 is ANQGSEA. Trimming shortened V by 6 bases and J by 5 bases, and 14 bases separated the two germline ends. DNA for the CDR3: TGCAGCGTAGATCTCCTGATAGACAATGAGCAGTTCTTC. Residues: CSVDLLIDNEQFF.

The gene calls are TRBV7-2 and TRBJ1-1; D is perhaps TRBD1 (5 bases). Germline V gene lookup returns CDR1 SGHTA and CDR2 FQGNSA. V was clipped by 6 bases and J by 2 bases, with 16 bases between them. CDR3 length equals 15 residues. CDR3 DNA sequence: TGTGCCAGCAGTTCCGTGGGGGGGAGAAACACTGAAGCTTTCTTT. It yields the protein CASSSVGGRNTEAFF.

CDR3 DNA: TGTGCCAGCAGCGTAGATGGAGAGAACTATGGCTACACCTTC. It yields the protein CASSVDGENYGYTF. J is TRBJ1-2 and V is TRBV9; D unresolved. Germline V gives CDR1 SGDLS, CDR2 YYNGEE. The V gene lost 0 bases and the J gene lost 2 bases, with 8 bases spanning the gap. The CDR3 runs to 14 residues.

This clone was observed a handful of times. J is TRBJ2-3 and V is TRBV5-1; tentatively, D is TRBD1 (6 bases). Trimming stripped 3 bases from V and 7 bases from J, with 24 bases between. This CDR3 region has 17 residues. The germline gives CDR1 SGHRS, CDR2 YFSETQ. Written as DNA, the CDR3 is TGCGCCAGCAGCTCAACAGGGAACTCAAGGTTATCGAATACGCAGTATTTT. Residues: CASSSTGNSRLSNTQYF.

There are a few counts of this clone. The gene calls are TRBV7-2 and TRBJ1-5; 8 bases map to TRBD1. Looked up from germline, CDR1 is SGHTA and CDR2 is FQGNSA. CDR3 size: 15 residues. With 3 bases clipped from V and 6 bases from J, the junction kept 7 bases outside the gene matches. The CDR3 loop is CASSFGQGGAQPQHF. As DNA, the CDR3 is TGTGCCAGCAGCTTCGGACAGGGAGGGGCTCAGCCCCAGCATTTT.

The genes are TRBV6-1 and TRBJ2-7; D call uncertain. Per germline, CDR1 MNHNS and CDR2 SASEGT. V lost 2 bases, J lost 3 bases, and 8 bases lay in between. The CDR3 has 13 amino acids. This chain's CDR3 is CASSERSGYEQYF. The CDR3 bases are TGTGCCAGCAGTGAAAGGTCGGGCTACGAGCAGTACTTC.

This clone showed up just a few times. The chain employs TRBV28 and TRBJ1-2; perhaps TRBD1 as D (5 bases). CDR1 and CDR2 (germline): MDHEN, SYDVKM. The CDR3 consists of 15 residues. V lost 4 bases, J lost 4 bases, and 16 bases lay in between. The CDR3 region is CASSSIHWGLYGYTF. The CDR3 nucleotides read TGTGCCAGCAGTTCCATTCACTGGGGACTCTATGGCTACACCTTC.

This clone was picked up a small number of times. The CDR3 DNA reads TGTGCCAGCAGCGTTCAGGGGGCAAGCTCTGGAAACACCATATATTTT. This translates into CASSVQGASSGNTIYF. The rearrangement joins TRBV9 to TRBJ1-3; 8 bases agree with TRBD1. The CDR3 loop spans 16 amino acids. Trimming cost V 2 bases and J 0 bases; bases outside gene matches: 4. CDR1 and CDR2 (germline): SGDLS, YYNGEE.

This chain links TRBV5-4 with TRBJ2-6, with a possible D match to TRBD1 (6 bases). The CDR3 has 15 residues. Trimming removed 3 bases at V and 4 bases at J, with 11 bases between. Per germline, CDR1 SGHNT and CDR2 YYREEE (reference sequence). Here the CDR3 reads CASSSRTAGANVLTF. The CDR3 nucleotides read TGTGCCAGCAGCTCAAGGACAGCCGGGGCCAACGTCCTGACTTTC. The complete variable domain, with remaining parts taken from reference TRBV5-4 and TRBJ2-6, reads ETGVTQSPTHLIKTRGQQVTLRCSSQSGHNTVSWYQQALGQGPQFIFQYYREEENGRGNFPPRFSGLQFPNYSSELNVNALELDDSALYLCASSSRTAGANVLTFGAGSRLTVL.

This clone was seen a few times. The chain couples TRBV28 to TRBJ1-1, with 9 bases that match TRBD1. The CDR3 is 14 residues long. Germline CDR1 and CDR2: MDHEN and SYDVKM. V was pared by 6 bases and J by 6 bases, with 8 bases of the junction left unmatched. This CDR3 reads CASRVLQGAAEAFF. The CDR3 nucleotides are TGTGCCAGCAGGGTACTACAGGGGGCAGCTGAAGCTTTCTTT.

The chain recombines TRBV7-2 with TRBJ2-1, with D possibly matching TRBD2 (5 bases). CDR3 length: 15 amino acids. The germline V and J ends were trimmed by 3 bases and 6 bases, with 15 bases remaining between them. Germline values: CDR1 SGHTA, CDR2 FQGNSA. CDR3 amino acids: CASSFLRLRGNEQFF. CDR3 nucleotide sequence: TGTGCCAGCAGCTTTCTTAGGCTTCGGGGCAATGAGCAGTTCTTC. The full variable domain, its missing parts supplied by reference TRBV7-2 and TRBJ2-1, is GAGVSQSPSNKVTEKGKDVELRCDPISGHTALYWYRQSLGQGLEFLIYFQGNSAPDKSGLPSDRFSAERTGGSVSTLTIQRTQQEDSAVYLCASSFLRLRGNEQFFGPGTRLTVL.

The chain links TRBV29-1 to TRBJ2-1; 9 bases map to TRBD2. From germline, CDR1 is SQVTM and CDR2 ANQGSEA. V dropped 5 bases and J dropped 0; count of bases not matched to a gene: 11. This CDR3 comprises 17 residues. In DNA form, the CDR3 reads TGCAGCGTTATTACTTTAGCGGGAGACAGCTCCTACAATGAGCAGTTCTTC. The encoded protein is CSVITLAGDSSYNEQFF.

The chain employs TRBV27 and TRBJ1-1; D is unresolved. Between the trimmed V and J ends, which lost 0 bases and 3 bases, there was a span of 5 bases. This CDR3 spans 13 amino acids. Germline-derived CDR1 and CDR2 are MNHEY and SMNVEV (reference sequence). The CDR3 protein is CASSLSEDTEAFF. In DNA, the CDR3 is TGTGCCAGCAGTTTATCTGAGGACACTGAAGCTTTCTTT.

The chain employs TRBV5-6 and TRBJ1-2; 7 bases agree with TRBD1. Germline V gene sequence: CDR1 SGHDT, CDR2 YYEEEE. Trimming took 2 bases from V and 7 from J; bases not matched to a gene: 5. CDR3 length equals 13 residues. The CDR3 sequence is CASSFQQGLGYTF. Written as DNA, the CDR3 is TGTGCCAGCAGCTTTCAACAGGGGCTTGGCTACACCTTC.

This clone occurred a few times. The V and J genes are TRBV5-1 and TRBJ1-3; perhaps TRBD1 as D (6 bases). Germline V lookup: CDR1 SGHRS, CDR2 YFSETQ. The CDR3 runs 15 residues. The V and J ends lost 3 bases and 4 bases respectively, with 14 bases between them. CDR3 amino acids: CASSSSGTHGNTIYF. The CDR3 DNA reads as TGCGCCAGCAGCTCTTCCGGGACACACGGAAACACCATATATTTT.

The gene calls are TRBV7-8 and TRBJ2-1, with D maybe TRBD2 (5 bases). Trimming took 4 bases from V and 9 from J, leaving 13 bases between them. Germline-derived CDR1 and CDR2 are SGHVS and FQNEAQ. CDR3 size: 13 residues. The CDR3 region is CASSYRTGVEQFF. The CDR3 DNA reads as TGTGCCAGCAGCTACCGGACCGGGGTTGAGCAGTTCTTC.

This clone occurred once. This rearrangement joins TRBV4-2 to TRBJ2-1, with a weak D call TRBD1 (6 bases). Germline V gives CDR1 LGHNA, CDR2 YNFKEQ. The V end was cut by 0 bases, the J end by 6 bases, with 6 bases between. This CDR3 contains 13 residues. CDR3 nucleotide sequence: TGTGCCAGCAGCCAAGAAGGGGGCAATGAGCAGTTCTTC. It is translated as CASSQEGGNEQFF.

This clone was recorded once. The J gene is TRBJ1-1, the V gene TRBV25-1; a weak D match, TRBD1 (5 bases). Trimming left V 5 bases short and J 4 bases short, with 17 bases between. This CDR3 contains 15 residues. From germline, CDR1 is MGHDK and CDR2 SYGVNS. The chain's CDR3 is CASSPLDAGFTEAFF. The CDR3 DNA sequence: TGTGCCAGCAGTCCCCTCGACGCAGGGTTCACTGAAGCTTTCTTT.

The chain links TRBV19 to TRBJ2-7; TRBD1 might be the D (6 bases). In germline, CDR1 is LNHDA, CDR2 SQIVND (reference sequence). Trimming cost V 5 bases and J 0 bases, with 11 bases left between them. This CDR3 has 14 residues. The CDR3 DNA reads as TGTGCCAGTAGTCTAACAGGGAGCTCCTACGAGCAGTACTTC. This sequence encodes CASSLTGSSYEQYF.

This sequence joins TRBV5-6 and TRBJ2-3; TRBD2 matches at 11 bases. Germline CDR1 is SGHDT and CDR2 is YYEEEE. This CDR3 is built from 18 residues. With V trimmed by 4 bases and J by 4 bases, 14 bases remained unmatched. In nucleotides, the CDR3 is TGTGCCAGCAGCCTAACCACTACTAGCGGGAGACGGTCAGATACGCAGTATTTT. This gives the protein CASSLTTTSGRRSDTQYF.

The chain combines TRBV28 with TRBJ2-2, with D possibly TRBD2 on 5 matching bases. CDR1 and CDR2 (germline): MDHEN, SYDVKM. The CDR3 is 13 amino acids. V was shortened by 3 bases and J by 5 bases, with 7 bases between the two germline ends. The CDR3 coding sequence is TGTGCCAGCAGTTTGGGAGTTACCGGGGAGCTGTTTTTT. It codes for CASSLGVTGELFF.